The 19 T cell receptor beta chains below were found in one sample sequenced in a study of radiotherapy plus CTLA-4 blockade in lung cancer. Assay used: immunoSEQ multiplex PCR; TCRdb lists only in-frame clones, some missing. Of about 38,000 clones listed, around 79% are singletons. The sequenced sample was peripheral blood, obtained from a patient treated with radiotherapy plus ipilimumab. Receptors were obtained from a human donor with non-small cell lung cancer who had stable disease on radiotherapy plus ipilimumab.

This clone was seen more than once but under ten times. The rearrangement links TRBV19 to TRBJ1-5; D gene unclear. CDR3 size: 16 residues. V was clipped by 6 bases and J by 7 bases, with 22 bases between them. Per germline, CDR1 LNHDA and CDR2 SQIVND (reference sequence). DNA for the CDR3: TGTGCCAGTAGCCCCCAACGGGTCGACATCGGGCAGCCCCAGCATTTT. Translation gives CASSPQRVDIGQPQHF. Full variable domain (remainder filled in from reference TRBV19 and TRBJ1-5): DGGITQSPKYLFRKEGQNVTLSCEQNLNHDAMYWYRQDPGQGLRLIYYSQIVNDFQKGDIAEGYSVSREKKESFPLTVTSAQKNPTAFYLCASSPQRVDIGQPQHFGDGTRLSIL.

The rearrangement links TRBV29-1 to TRBJ1-1, with 8 bases identical to TRBD1. The length of the CDR3 is 14 residues. V shed 4 bases and J 1 base; nucleotides not matched to a gene: 5. Germline V gene lookup returns CDR1 SQVTM and CDR2 ANQGSEA. The CDR3 spells CSVGRQGRNTEAFF. In DNA, the CDR3 is TGCAGCGTTGGGAGACAGGGGAGGAACACTGAAGCTTTCTTT.

The rearrangement joins TRBV30 to TRBJ1-3; a possible D gene is TRBD1 (5 bases). CDR3 length: 15 residues. Germline CDR1 is GTSNPN and CDR2 is SVGIG (reference sequence). V was cut by 0 bases and J by 0 bases, with 9 bases left in between. The DNA of the CDR3 is TGTGCCTGGAGTGTACTAGACAGCTCTGGAAACACCATATATTTT. It codes for CAWSVLDSSGNTIYF.

This chain uses TRBV5-1 with TRBJ2-3; D gene unclear. Trimming left V 0 bases short and J 2 bases short, with 7 bases between. The CDR3 is 14 amino acids. The germline V gene has CDR1 SGHRS and CDR2 YFSETQ. The CDR3 DNA reads TGCGCCAGCAGCTTGGGGCCACTCACAGATACGCAGTATTTT. This translates into CASSLGPLTDTQYF.

The chain uses TRBV2 and TRBJ2-3, with a possible D match to TRBD1 (5 bases). The CDR3 consists of 13 residues. The germline V and J ends were trimmed by 6 bases and 4 bases, with 11 bases remaining between them. Per the germline V gene, CDR1 is SNHLY and CDR2 is FYNNEI. CDR3 sequence: CASRVGAADTQYF. CDR3 DNA sequence: TGTGCCAGCAGGGTTGGGGCGGCAGATACGCAGTATTTT.

Ten or more counts support this clone. V and J are TRBV2 and TRBJ2-4; 7 nucleotides line up with TRBD1. Germline assignment: CDR1 SNHLY and CDR2 FYNNEI. The V and J ends lost 6 bases and 4 bases, in that order; junction bases with no gene match: 6. The CDR3 is made up of 14 amino acids. The CDR3 coding sequence is TGTGCCAGCAGCCCCGGGACAGAAAAAAACATTCAGTACTTC. Translated, it gives CASSPGTEKNIQYF.

This rearrangement joins TRBV5-6 to TRBJ2-7; the D gene is possibly TRBD2 (5 bases). V gave up 0 bases and J gave up 0 bases, with 7 bases separating them. CDR1 is SGHDT, CDR2 YYEEEE, per germline. The CDR3 is 14 amino acids. The CDR3 loop reads CASSLGGHSYEQYF. The CDR3 nucleotides read TGTGCCAGCAGCTTGGGAGGGCACTCCTACGAGCAGTACTTC.

The rearrangement links TRBV11-2 to TRBJ2-7; D possibly corresponds to TRBD2 (6 bases). The V gene's germline CDR1 is SGHAT and CDR2 FQNNGV. V gave up 1 base and J gave up 0 bases, with 7 bases separating them. This CDR3 contains 14 residues. CDR3 DNA: TGTGCCAGCAGCTTAGTGGGGGGCTCCTACGAGCAGTACGTC. Its translation: CASSLVGGSYEQYV.

This clone occurred once. V usage is TRBV20-1 and J usage is TRBJ2-5, with D perhaps matching TRBD2 (7 bases). CDR1 is DFQATT, CDR2 SNEGSKA, per germline (reference sequence). Trimming left V 7 bases short and J 5 bases short, with 11 bases between. CDR3 length equals 11 residues. The CDR3 loop is CSVRGAETQYF. Here the CDR3 DNA reads TGCAGTGTTCGGGGGGCTGAGACCCAGTACTTC.

The chain couples TRBV5-1 to TRBJ2-3, with D tentatively TRBD1 (5 bases). Trimming stripped 4 bases from V and 0 bases from J, with 9 bases between. Germline values: CDR1 SGHRS, CDR2 YFSETQ. This CDR3 has 14 amino acids. The CDR3 sequence is CASSQPGSTDTQYF. The DNA for the CDR3 is TGCGCCAGCAGCCAGCCAGGGAGCACAGATACGCAGTATTTT.

This rearrangement joins TRBV5-8 to TRBJ2-3; D assignment may be TRBD1 or TRBD2 (6 bases each). The CDR3 is 15 residues long. V shed 0 bases and J shed 8 bases, with 16 bases lying between them. The germline gives CDR1 SGHTS, CDR2 YDEGEE. CDR3 region: CASSLAGGLGFTQYF. The CDR3 DNA follows: TGTGCCAGCAGCTTGGCCGGGGGCCTCGGGTTTACGCAGTATTTT.

This chain joins TRBV6-1 and TRBJ1-2; the match to TRBD1 covers 7 bases. This CDR3 has 15 amino acids. Germline CDR1 is MNHNS and CDR2 is SASEGT. V was pared by 3 bases and J by 3 bases, with 7 bases of the junction left unmatched. CDR3 nucleotides: TGTGCCAGCAGTGATGGGGGTGGGACAGACTATGGCTACACCTTC. The encoded protein is CASSDGGGTDYGYTF.

The rearrangement links TRBV21-1 to TRBJ2-5; TRBD1 was called by the table and not checked on the DNA. TRBV21-1 is given as a pseudogene. This CDR3 contains 19 residues. The CDR3 protein is CASSKGSLQRCPRQETQYF. For the CDR3, the DNA is TGTGCCAGCAGCAAAGGGTCGTTACAGAGATGTCCGAGACAAGAGACCCAGTACTTC.

The J gene is TRBJ2-5, the V gene TRBV7-2; D perhaps matches TRBD2 (6 bases). The CDR3 runs 16 residues. V lost 4 bases, J lost 5 bases, and 20 bases lay in between. CDR1 and CDR2 from the germline V gene are SGHTA and FQGNSA. This chain's CDR3 is CASSSRGQGGRETQYF. The CDR3 region has the DNA TGTGCCAGCAGCTCGAGGGGCCAGGGAGGTCGGGAGACCCAGTACTTC.

The chain uses TRBV10-2 and TRBJ1-5, with a weak D call TRBD1 (6 bases). From germline, CDR1 is WSHSY and CDR2 SAAADI. V was pared by 7 bases and J by 7 bases, with 14 bases between. CDR3 length: 13 amino acids. The CDR3 here is CASTGAGGQPQHF. CDR3 DNA sequence: TGCGCCAGCACGGGGGCCGGGGGCCAGCCCCAGCATTTT.

In this sample, this clone turned up a few times. The genes are TRBV27 and TRBJ1-1; 7 bases agree with TRBD1. V shed 5 bases and J 1 base; nucleotides not matched to a gene: 10. The CDR3 extends over 16 amino acids. Germline V gives CDR1 MNHEY, CDR2 SMNVEV (reference sequence). The CDR3 sequence is CASSLSLGGTNTEAFF. Here the CDR3 DNA reads TGTGCCAGCAGTCTCTCCCTAGGGGGCACGAACACTGAAGCTTTCTTT.

The gene calls are TRBV7-2 and TRBJ2-1; 9 nucleotides line up with TRBD2. There are 14 residues in the CDR3. Trimming at V came to 3 bases and at J to 9 bases, leaving 6 bases not matched to a gene. Germline V gene lookup returns CDR1 SGHTA and CDR2 FQGNSA. This chain's CDR3 is CASSFLAGGPEQFF. The CDR3 nucleotides are TGTGCCAGCAGCTTCCTCGCGGGGGGGCCTGAGCAGTTCTTC.

This sequence joins TRBV9 and TRBJ2-7; 9 nucleotides match TRBD1. Germline CDR1 and CDR2: SGDLS and YYNGEE. V dropped 4 bases and J dropped 7; count of bases not matched to a gene: 3. This CDR3 has 12 amino acids. The CDR3 region is CASSRTGEEQYV. The DNA for the CDR3 is TGTGCCAGCAGCAGGACAGGGGAAGAGCAGTACGTC.

This chain links TRBV18 with TRBJ2-7; no reliable D call. The CDR3 has 13 residues. Trimming removed 3 bases at V and 7 bases at J, with 13 bases between. Germline V gene data show CDR1 as KGHSH and CDR2 as LQKENI. Here the CDR3 reads CASSPSPMREQYV. CDR3 in DNA: TGTGCCAGCTCACCTTCCCCAATGCGGGAGCAGTACGTC.